The clone carrying this TCR beta chain has at least ten counts. As for the cDNA, it was generated by 5'RACE with 10-nucleotide random UMIs. TCRdb independently ran MiXCR on the 5' RACE reads; one entry per CDR3 protein. This table holds tens of thousands of distinct CDR3 sequences, approximately 4% found once. This sample was taken from a study of neurological immune-mediated disorders. The sequence was obtained from a woman aged 45 to 65 with multiple sclerosis. The sequenced sample consisted of PBMCs.

The CDR3 region is CASSFGTQLKNTEAFF. The CDR3 DNA sequence: TGTGCCAGCAGTTTCGGGACACAGCTGAAGAACACTGAAGCTTTCTTT. The chain carries TRBV28 and TRBJ1-1; possible D gene TRBD1, 6 bases. The V and J ends lost 3 bases and 1 base respectively, with 15 bases between them. Germline loops: CDR1 MDHEN, CDR2 SYDVKM. CDR3 size: 16 residues.